Below, 21 T cell receptor beta chains from the same sample are listed, as sequenced in a study of T cells of healthy individuals. A single record per CDR3 protein comes from TCRdb applying MiXCR to the 5' RACE reads. In the table there are 75,000 to 95,000 distinct CDR3 sequences, roughly 5.1% of which are singletons. These receptors were taken from a female donor in good health.

J is TRBJ1-2 and V is TRBV29-1; TRBD1 matches at 8 bases. With V trimmed by 8 bases and J by 4 bases, 9 bases remained unmatched. Looked up from germline, CDR1 is SQVTM and CDR2 is ANQGSEA. The CDR3 covers 13 residues. The CDR3 bases are TGCAGCCTTGGGGAGCAGGGGGCCTATGGCTACACCTTC. Protein sequence: CSLGEQGAYGYTF. Supplemented by reference TRBV29-1 and TRBJ1-2, the full variable domain reads SAVISQKPSRDICQRGTSLTIQCQVDSQVTMMFWYRQQPGQSLTLIATANQGSEATYESGFVIDKFPISRPNLTFSTLTVSNMSPEDSSIYLCSLGEQGAYGYTFGSGTRLTVV.

This clonotype was detected a few times. The chain is built from TRBV6-5 and TRBJ2-5, with D possibly being TRBD2 (6 bases). With 9 bases removed from V and 4 bases from J, the gap between germline ends came to 15 bases. The V gene's germline CDR1 is MNHEY and CDR2 SVGAGI. CDR3 size: 13 residues. The CDR3 here is CASRRGGSETQYF. CDR3 bases: TGTGCCAGTCGGAGGGGTGGATCAGAGACCCAGTACTTC.

The genes are TRBV27 and TRBJ1-3, with a possible D match to TRBD1 (5 bases). The germline CDR1 and CDR2 sequences are MNHEY and SMNVEV (reference sequence). The CDR3 has 14 amino acids. Trimming stripped 2 bases from V and 0 bases from J, with 5 bases between. This CDR3 is CASSLTGSGNTIYF. As DNA, the CDR3 is TGTGCCAGCAGTTTAACAGGCTCTGGAAACACCATATATTTT.

This clonotype was detected only a few times. V and J are TRBV12-3 or TRBV12-4 and TRBJ1-2; D is undetermined. This CDR3 is built from 13 residues. The ends were cut back, 7 bases at V and 13 bases at J, with 22 bases in the middle. In nucleotides, the CDR3 is TGTGCCAGCACTTCGGACGTGTACTATGTCCCCACCTTC. Translating gives CASTSDVYYVPTF.

In this sample, this clonotype turned up many times. The chain carries TRBV6-1 and TRBJ1-2; D remains ambiguous. The germline V gene has CDR1 MNHNS and CDR2 SASEGT. V was clipped by 5 bases and J by 4 bases, with 8 bases between them. This CDR3 has 12 amino acids. This chain's CDR3 is CASSMGLYGYTF. The CDR3, as DNA: TGTGCCAGCAGTATGGGTCTCTATGGCTACACCTTC.

The sample holds a few counts of this clonotype. The gene calls are TRBV11-2 and TRBJ2-2; 9 nucleotides line up with TRBD1. Trimming cost V 4 bases and J 4 bases; bases outside gene matches: 4. Germline CDR1 and CDR2: SGHAT and FQNNGV. CDR3 size: 15 residues. CDR3 protein: CASSWDRAGTGELFF. The DNA for the CDR3 is TGTGCCAGCAGCTGGGACAGGGCGGGCACCGGGGAGCTGTTTTTT.

Ten or more counts support this clonotype. The gene calls are TRBV6-2 or TRBV6-3 and TRBJ2-3, with D unclear. V lost 8 bases and J 6 bases, leaving 24 bases between the germline ends. CDR3 length: 16 residues. The germline V gene encodes CDR1 MNHEY and CDR2 SVGEGT. The CDR3 protein is CASQDPSTWVSDTQYF. CDR3 coding DNA: TGTGCCAGCCAGGACCCTTCGACATGGGTATCGGATACGCAGTATTTT.

This clonotype was counted ten times or more. The rearrangement links TRBV29-1 to TRBJ2-7; unclear D gene. Germline CDR1 is SQVTM and CDR2 is ANQGSEA. V was clipped by 3 bases and J by 2 bases, with 8 bases between them. The CDR3 is 12 residues long. CDR3 DNA sequence: TGCAGCGTTGAGGGCTCTACCTACGAGCAGTACTTC. Translated: CSVEGSTYEQYF.

This clonotype turned up a few times. The rearrangement uses TRBV2 and TRBJ1-6, with D unclear. Germline loops: CDR1 SNHLY, CDR2 FYNNEI. This CDR3 spans 13 amino acids. The germline V and J ends were trimmed by 3 bases and 14 bases, with 14 bases remaining between them. The CDR3: CASSDYLVRALHF. The CDR3 DNA reads TGTGCCAGCAGTGATTACCTGGTGAGGGCCCTCCACTTT.

The V call is TRBV30, the J call TRBJ2-1; TRBD2 agrees at 8 bases. The CDR3 runs to 16 residues. V gave up 2 bases and J gave up 1 base; unmatched junction bases: 7. The germline V gene has CDR1 GTSNPN and CDR2 SVGIG (reference sequence). The CDR3 DNA reads TGTGCCTGGAGTCGACGGCGCGGGGGGTCCTACAATGAGCAGTTCTTC. Translation: CAWSRRRGGSYNEQFF.

This clonotype appeared a few times. In DNA, the CDR3 is TGTGCCAGCAGTTGGGGTCAGCCCCAGCATTTT. Amino acids: CASSWGQPQHF. The chain carries TRBV12-3 or TRBV12-4 and TRBJ1-5; D is uncertain. V was cut by 4 bases and J by 6 bases, with 4 bases left in between. CDR3 length equals 11 residues.

This clonotype was recorded a few times. This rearrangement joins TRBV7-9 to TRBJ2-2, with 8 nucleotides matching TRBD1. Germline CDR1 and CDR2: SEHNR and FQNEAQ (reference sequence). This CDR3 has 15 amino acids. Losses at the gene ends were 2 bases for V and 5 bases for J; bases not matched to a gene: 4. The CDR3 sequence is CASSLQGAPTGELFF. Written as DNA, the CDR3 is TGTGCCAGCAGCTTACAGGGGGCGCCAACCGGGGAGCTGTTTTTT. Full variable domain (remainder filled in from reference TRBV7-9 and TRBJ2-2): DTGVSQNPRHKITKRGQNVTFRCDPISEHNRLYWYRQTLGQGPEFLTYFQNEAQLEKSRLLSDRFSAERPKGSFSTLEIQRTEQGDSAMYLCASSLQGAPTGELFFGEGSRLTVL.

This clonotype was recorded a few times. The chain employs TRBV28 and TRBJ1-1; maybe TRBD1 (5 bases). CDR3 size: 17 residues. Germline V gene data show CDR1 as MDHEN and CDR2 as SYDVKM. V lost 8 bases and J 2 bases, leaving 24 bases between the germline ends. The CDR3 DNA reads as TGTGCCAGCGGGATTAAGCAGCAGGGAGGGCAAAACACTGAAGCTTTCTTT. Its translation: CASGIKQQGGQNTEAFF.

This clonotype was detected ten times or more. The chain is built from TRBV4-3 and TRBJ2-3; the D is unclear. Between the trimmed V and J ends, which lost 1 base and 2 bases, there was a span of 13 bases. The CDR3 runs 16 residues. Looked up from germline, CDR1 is LGHNA and CDR2 is YSLEER. The CDR3, as DNA: TGCGCCAGCAGCCAAGGCCCTTCCCGATCCACAGATACGCAGTATTTT. This codes for CASSQGPSRSTDTQYF.

The rearrangement uses TRBV5-1 and TRBJ1-1; 8 bases align to TRBD1. The germline gives CDR1 SGHRS, CDR2 YFSETQ. Unmatched junction bases numbered 3, after V lost 1 base and J lost 1 base. The CDR3 runs 15 residues. CDR3 in amino acids: CASSLSGTGNTEAFF. The CDR3 DNA reads TGCGCCAGCAGCTTGAGTGGGACAGGGAACACTGAAGCTTTCTTT.

This clonotype was counted at least ten times. The junction differs from germline at one of its ends, possibly a read error. The chain has TRBV20-1 and TRBJ2-7; perhaps TRBD2 as D (5 bases). Germline CDR1 reads DFQATT; CDR2 reads SNEGSKA (reference sequence). CDR3 size: 15 residues. The CDR3 spells CSARDSHGLPPLAGF. As DNA, the CDR3 is TGCAGTGCTAGAGATTCCCACGGACTCCCCCCCCTAGCTGGCTTC.

This clonotype was recorded many times. This sequence joins TRBV12-3 or TRBV12-4 and TRBJ2-4; D unclear. This CDR3 contains 12 residues. V dropped 3 bases and J dropped 11 bases, with 11 bases sitting between them. In DNA, the CDR3 is TGTGCCAGCAGTTTTAGAAAGGGCGTTCAGTACTTC. Its translation is CASSFRKGVQYF.

This clonotype was seen ten or more times. CDR3 bases: TGTGCCAGCAGTCCTTGGGCCTCGGGCCTTGAAGCTTTCTTT. Residues: CASSPWASGLEAFF. This chain joins TRBV12-3 or TRBV12-4 and TRBJ1-1; D gene ambiguous. V was shortened by 5 bases and J by 7 bases, with 17 bases between the two germline ends. The CDR3 runs to 14 residues.

In this sample, this clonotype turned up a few times. The V and J genes are TRBV4-3 and TRBJ2-3; D gene uncertain. This CDR3 spans 15 amino acids. Per germline, CDR1 LGHNA and CDR2 YSLEER. Deletions cut 0 bases from V and 2 bases from J, with 9 bases between. In DNA, the CDR3 is TGCGCCAGCAGCCAAGATCAGACGACCACAGATACGCAGTATTTT. Protein sequence: CASSQDQTTTDTQYF.

There are a few counts of this clonotype. This sequence joins TRBV12-5 and TRBJ2-5, with D maybe TRBD1 (6 bases). Germline lookup yields CDR1 LGHNT and CDR2 FRNRAP. This CDR3 is 12 amino acids long. The CDR3 spells CASRPGVETQYF. The CDR3 nucleotides are TGTGCCAGCAGACCAGGGGTAGAGACCCAGTACTTC.

This clonotype was counted only a few times. The CDR3 bases are TGTGCCAGCAGTTTATTGATGTCCTACGAGCAGTACTTC. This encodes CASSLLMSYEQYF. V is TRBV27 and J is TRBJ2-7; D gene unclear. The ends were cut back, 1 base at V and 1 base at J, with 5 bases in the middle. The CDR3 loop spans 13 amino acids. Per germline, CDR1 MNHEY and CDR2 SMNVEV (reference sequence).